The subject of this entry is one TCR beta chain. Its antigen remains unidentified. TCRdb reprocessed the RT-PCR reads with MiXCR, giving one entry per CDR3 protein. Of 4,500 to 7,000 distinct CDR3 sequences detected, 50% to 80% appear once; the ten largest clones hold more than 4%. Germline V gene lookup returns CDR1 SQVTM and CDR2 ANQGSEA. V trimming: 3 bases; J trimming: 3 bases; junction bases outside the gene matches: 5. This CDR3 comprises 13 residues. These data originate in a study of yellow fever vaccine responses in identical twins. Findings and limits, study-wide: After vaccination, twins' T cell response reportedly seemed partly convergent, partly personalized.

The chain couples TRBV29-1 to TRBJ2-7; TRBD1 aligns across 7 bases. The material sequenced was T cells from blood (PBMCs), unsorted or a sorted subset (not recorded which), taken before or after yellow fever vaccination (not recorded which). The sequence was collected from a woman younger than 30 who received the yellow fever vaccine. CDR3 sequence reads: CSVDGSGGYEQYF. In nucleotides, the CDR3 is TGCAGCGTTGATGGCTCAGGGGGCTACGAGCAGTACTTC.